Sequencing of this T cell receptor (beta chain) was carried out in a study of T cell changes during pregnancy in multiple sclerosis. Germline loops: CDR1 SGHKS, CDR2 YYEKEE (reference sequence). V was pared by 4 bases and J by 5 bases, with 16 bases of the junction left unmatched. The CDR3 is made up of 17 amino acids. Profiled with immunoSEQ multiplex PCR; TCRdb holds only in-frame clones, not every one. The repertoire holds 35,000 to 45,000 clones, around 90% seen once, with roughly 1.9% in the top ten. The input for sequencing was CD4+ T cells from peripheral blood mononuclear cells, taken after pregnancy. The genes are TRBV5-5 and TRBJ2-5; 8 bases match TRBD2. The origin of this receptor is a female donor in good health, enrolled as a control in a pregnancy study. The chain's CDR3 is CASSTRGGSPPRETQYF. CDR3 nucleotide sequence: TGTGCCAGCAGCACCCGGGGGGGGTCCCCTCCAAGGGAGACCCAGTACTTC.